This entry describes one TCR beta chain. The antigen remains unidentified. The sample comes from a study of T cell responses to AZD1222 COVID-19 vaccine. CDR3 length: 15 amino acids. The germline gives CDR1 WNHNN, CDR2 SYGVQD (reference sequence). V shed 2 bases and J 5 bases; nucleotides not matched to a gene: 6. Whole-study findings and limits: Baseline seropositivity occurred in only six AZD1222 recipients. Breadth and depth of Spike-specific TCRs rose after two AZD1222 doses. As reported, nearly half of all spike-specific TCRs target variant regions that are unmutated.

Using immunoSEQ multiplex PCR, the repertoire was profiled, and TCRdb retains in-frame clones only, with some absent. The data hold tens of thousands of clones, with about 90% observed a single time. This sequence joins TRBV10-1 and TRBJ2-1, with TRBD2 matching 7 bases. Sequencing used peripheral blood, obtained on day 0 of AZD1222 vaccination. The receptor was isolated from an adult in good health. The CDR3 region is CASSETSAGDNEQFF. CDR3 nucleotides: TGCGCCAGCAGTGAGACTAGCGCGGGGGACAATGAGCAGTTCTTC.